Reported below is one T cell receptor (beta chain). Its antigen is not known. These data originate in a study of vaccination and CD4 T cells after COVID-19. CDR1 is SNHLY, CDR2 FYNNEI, per germline. V lost 5 bases and J lost 0, with 11 bases in between. The CDR3 has 15 amino acids. Sequencing of the DNA from cultured CD4+ T cells was carried out with the Oncomine TCR Beta short-read assay. TCRdb reprocessed the PCR reads via MiXCR and lists one record per CDR3 protein. The data hold 8,000 to 10,000 distinct CDR3 sequences, with about 36% observed a single time. Noted treatment: approximately nine-day PBMC culture with coronavirus spike peptide pools or control peptides (ViraFEST assay). It was before the COVID-19 pandemic (2011-2018) that the unexposed donor's CD4+ T cells were collected.

The clonotype was recovered from a human donor in good health. Material for sequencing was CD4+ T cells from blood, cultured in vitro. This sequence joins TRBV2 and TRBJ2-1; tentatively, D is TRBD1 (6 bases). The DNA for the CDR3 is TGTGCCAGCAGTCAAACAGGGACCTCCTACAATGAGCAGTTCTTC. Translated: CASSQTGTSYNEQFF.